The source of this T cell receptor (beta chain) is a study of blood T cells in healthy people across ages. PCR was performed a second time for roughly 6 to 12 cycles using a sample-barcoded 5' primer and a J-beta primer mix. TCRdb re-analysed the 5' RACE reads in MiXCR, keeping a single row per CDR3 protein. The table lists about 1.6 million distinct CDR3 sequences, roughly 32% of them singletons. The sequenced sample was blood. This clonotype was sampled from a woman under 40 in good health.

This CDR3 is CSARDSSGYTDTQYF. CDR3 DNA sequence: TGCAGTGCTAGAGATTCTAGCGGGTACACAGATACGCAGTATTTT. J is TRBJ2-3 and V is TRBV20-1; 8 bases line up with TRBD2. Germline lookup yields CDR1 DFQATT and CDR2 SNEGSKA (reference sequence). The trim removed 0 bases at V and 2 bases at J, leaving 4 bases unmatched. CDR3 length equals 15 residues.